A single T cell receptor beta chain is shown here with its context. Its specificity is unknown. The sample is drawn from a study of T cell responses to AZD1222 COVID-19 vaccine. Study conclusions and caveats: Regions left unmutated in variants are reportedly the target of nearly half of spike-specific TCRs.

The method was immunoSEQ multiplex PCR; TCRdb's version includes in-frame clones alone and lacks a portion of them. The sample gives over 70,000 clones, more than 60% of which show up once; about 26% is in the top ten. This specimen consisted of peripheral blood, obtained 28 days after the second dose of the MenACWY control vaccine. The receptor's source is an adult who received the MenACWY meningococcal vaccine as a control.

The CDR3 DNA is TGCGCCAGCAGTGAGTTTGGCAGCCCAAACTATGGCTACACCTTC. Encoded protein: CASSEFGSPNYGYTF. This chain links TRBV10-2 with TRBJ1-2; D unresolved. V dropped 1 base and J dropped 2 bases, with 11 bases sitting between them. The CDR3 loop spans 15 amino acids. Germline-derived CDR1 and CDR2 are WSHSY and SAAADI.